This T cell receptor beta chain was sequenced during a study of T cell repertoires in cytomegalovirus infection. Study overall: Based on public TCR beta signatures, there were indications of CMV infection and of a matching HLA type. Study-wide results and limits: Predominance within the ex vivo response was attributable to HLA-C-restricted CMV-specific TCR beta clonotypes.

TCRdb re-called the reads through MiXCR, storing one row per CDR3 protein. Counted here are tens of thousands of distinct CDR3 sequences, less than 4.5% occurring once; the ten biggest clones make up under 5.5%. The sample holds many counts of this clonotype. Its antigen is not known. Per germline, CDR1 SGHVS and CDR2 FNYEAQ. V was clipped by 1 base and J by 1 base, with 11 bases between them. CDR3 length: 16 amino acids. Sequencing was done on a sample of PBMCs. This chain connects TRBV7-6 to TRBJ2-1, with unresolved D. This TCR was recovered from a human donor in good health (CMV status not recorded). Some clones in this sample may be carry-over from other donors' samples. CDR3 sequence reads: CASSLGRLLSYNEQFF. As DNA, the CDR3 is TGTGCCAGCAGCTTAGGGCGCCTATTATCCTACAATGAGCAGTTCTTC.